This TCR beta chain was sequenced in a study of blood T cells in healthy people across ages. V was pared by 5 bases and J by 6 bases, with 8 bases between. The CDR3 is made up of 10 amino acids. Germline values: CDR1 DFQATT, CDR2 SNEGSKA (reference sequence). Alongside a J-beta primer mix, a sample-barcoded 5' primer served in a second PCR lasting about 6 to 11 cycles. All samples gave at least 2.5 million CDR3-containing paired-end reads. MiXCR, run by TCRdb on the 5' RACE reads, gives a single entry per CDR3 protein. Altogether fewer than 1.5 million distinct CDR3 sequences are present, approximately 42% being singletons, with the ten largest covering less than 8%.

The sequenced material came from blood. The sequence came from a woman between 18 and 29 years old in good health. The chain is built from TRBV20-1 and TRBJ2-7, with a tentative D call TRBD1 (6 bases). CDR3 coding DNA: TGCAGTGCTCGGACAGTCGAGCAGTACTTC. Translating it yields CSARTVEQYF.